A selection of T cell receptor beta chains follows, all from one sample in a study of T cell changes during pregnancy in multiple sclerosis. The repertoire was sequenced with immunoSEQ multiplex PCR; TCRdb's copy has only in-frame clones and lacks some. The sample shows 35,000 or so clones, about 90% of them seen only once. The source was CD4+ T cells from peripheral blood mononuclear cells, collected after pregnancy. Every receptor here comes from a female donor with multiple sclerosis, enrolled in a pregnancy study. Each CDR3 is given with its conserved first and last residue. D genes are given only for firm matches. Expanded clones are given a class, and other clones once, few, many or no size at all.

cdr3_length	j_call	v_call	clone_size	d_call	cdr3_nt	cdr3_aa
17	TRBJ2-7	TRBV28	few	TRBD1	TGTGCCAGCAGACGAGGGGGGGGACAGGGTAGCTCCTACGAGCAGTACTTC	CASRRGGGQGSSYEQYF
11	TRBJ2-3	TRBV4-2	.	.	TGTGCCAGCAGCCAAGACTATACGCAGTATTTT	CASSQDYTQYF
14	TRBJ1-6	TRBV9	.	.	TGTGCCAGCAGCCTTCATAGTACGGATTCACCCCTCCACTTT	CASSLHSTDSPLHF
13	TRBJ2-7	TRBV7-9	.	.	TGTGCCAGCAGGGGGGCAGGGCCAGACGAGCAGTACTTC	CASRGAGPDEQYF
18	TRBJ1-5	TRBV19	.	.	TGTGCCAGTAGTCCCTTTGGCCGGGTACTCCATAGCAATCAGCCCCAGCATTTT	CASSPFGRVLHSNQPQHF
15	TRBJ1-4	TRBV7-6	.	.	TGTGCCAGCAGCTTAGGAATAGGGGGAGAAGAAAAACTGTTTTTT	CASSLGIGGEEKLFF
16	TRBJ2-3	TRBV4-2	.	TRBD1	TGTGCCAGCAGCCTTCCCGGGGCAGGGGGAGCAGATACGCAGTATTTT	CASSLPGAGGADTQYF
14	TRBJ2-5	TRBV18	.	.	TGTGCCAGCTCACCGGGCCTCGGTCGGGAGACCCAGTACTTC	CASSPGLGRETQYF
14	TRBJ2-7	TRBV2	.	.	TGTGCCAGCAGACTAGGACAGAGGTCCTACGAGCAGTACTTC	CASRLGQRSYEQYF
14	TRBJ1-5	TRBV18	.	TRBD1	TGTGCCAGCTCACCAACAGGGGGAAGTCAGCCCCAGCATTTT	CASSPTGGSQPQHF
15	TRBJ2-3	TRBV27	.	.	TGTGCCAGCAGTTCTACTTTTTCCTATACAGATACGCAGTATTTT	CASSSTFSYTDTQYF
15	TRBJ2-2	TRBV18	.	.	TGTGCCAGCTCAAAAGGACAGACTAACACCGGGGAGCTGTTTTTT	CASSKGQTNTGELFF
16	TRBJ2-7	TRBV11-2	.	.	TGTGCCAGCAGCTTAACTCCGGGACTGGAAACCTACGAGCAGTACTTC	CASSLTPGLETYEQYF
13	TRBJ2-2	TRBV5-1	.	TRBD1	TGCGCCAGCAGCTCCAGGACAGGCGGGGAGCTGTTTTTT	CASSSRTGGELFF
12	TRBJ2-5	TRBV5-1	.	.	TGCGCCAGCAGCTTCCCGGAGGAGACCCAGTACTTC	CASSFPEETQYF
17	TRBJ1-2	TRBV4-1	.	.	TGCGCCAGCAGCCAAGATCTTGGAACGACACTCCTATATGGCTACACCTTC	CASSQDLGTTLLYGYTF
16	TRBJ1-1	TRBV5-1	.	TRBD1	TGCGCCAGCACGGGGGACAGGTCTGTCAGAAGCACTGAAGCTTTCTTT	CASTGDRSVRSTEAFF
16	TRBJ2-5	TRBV15	.	.	TGTGCCACCAGCAGCCTTTCAGGGATGGTAGGAGAGACCCAGTACTTC	CATSSLSGMVGETQYF
12	TRBJ1-1	TRBV11-1	.	.	TGTGCCAGCAGCCGAGGAGGCCAAGAAGCTTTCTTT	CASSRGGQEAFF
15	TRBJ1-2	TRBV5-1	.	TRBD1	TGCGCCAGCAGCTTGGGCGACAGGGGGCGGGATGGCTACACCTTC	CASSLGDRGRDGYTF
15	TRBJ2-2	TRBV18	.	.	TGTGCCAGCTCACCCAGACAGGTTGACACCGGGGAGCTGTTTTTT	CASSPRQVDTGELFF
16	TRBJ2-3	TRBV7-9	.	.	TGTGCCAGCAGCAACCCGAACAGGGCCCGAGGAGATACGCAGTATTTT	CASSNPNRARGDTQYF
19	TRBJ2-1	TRBV4-1	.	TRBD2	TGCGCCAGCAGCCATCGGACTAGCGGAGTTTTAAGCTCCTACAATGAGCAGTTCTTC	CASSHRTSGVLSSYNEQFF
14	TRBJ1-2	TRBV27	.	TRBD1	TGTGCCAGCAGTTCAGGGGGCGTTAACTATGGCTACACCTTC	CASSSGGVNYGYTF
14	TRBJ2-7	TRBV5-1	.	TRBD1	TGCGCCAGCAACCCACAGGGGGGTTCCTACGAGCAGTACTTC	CASNPQGGSYEQYF
12	TRBJ1-5	TRBV28	once	.	TGTGCCAGCAGTCCGCCCGGGGGGCAAGGCCATTTT	CASSPPGGQGHF
16	TRBJ1-4	TRBV28	.	TRBD1	TGTGCCAGCAGTTTGGGCCCGGGACAGGGCTACGAAAAACTGTTTTTT	CASSLGPGQGYEKLFF
17	TRBJ2-1	TRBV11-2	.	TRBD2	TGTGCCAGCAGCCCACGGACTAGCGGGGGGCCAATCAATGAGCAGTTCTTC	CASSPRTSGGPINEQFF
16	TRBJ2-7	TRBV6-6	.	TRBD1	TGTGCCAGCAGCCGATCTAGTGGGACAGGGGCCCCCGAGCAGTACTTC	CASSRSSGTGAPEQYF
13	TRBJ1-1	TRBV7-9	.	.	TGTGCCAGCAGCTCTCGGGGGGACACTGAAGCTTTCTTT	CASSSRGDTEAFF
14	TRBJ2-3	TRBV7-9	.	.	TGTGCCAGCAGCCAGTCCCGGGACATTGATACGCAGTATTTT	CASSQSRDIDTQYF
14	TRBJ2-7	TRBV9	.	TRBD2	TGTGCCAGCAGCGTAGCGGGGGGGCGGCACGAGCAGTACTTC	CASSVAGGRHEQYF
10	TRBJ1-1	TRBV2	.	.	TGTGCCAGCAGTGTACTGAGTCCTTTCTTT	CASSVLSPFF
15	TRBJ1-2	TRBV4-1	.	TRBD1	TGCGCCAGCAGCTATGGACAGGGGGCGAGAGACGGCTACACCTTC	CASSYGQGARDGYTF
14	TRBJ2-7	TRBV2	.	TRBD2	TGTGCCAGCAGTATACTAGCGGGGGAGAGCGAGCAGTACTTC	CASSILAGESEQYF
14	TRBJ2-2	TRBV9	.	.	TGTGCCAGCAGTCTGACAGCGAACACCGGGGAGCTGTTTTTT	CASSLTANTGELFF
13	TRBJ1-5	TRBV7-6	.	.	TGTGCCAGCAGCTTAGGAACGGATCAGCCCCAGCATTTT	CASSLGTDQPQHF
17	TRBJ2-5	TRBV7-2	.	TRBD2	TGTGCCAGCAGTTTAGGGACTAGCGGGGGGATGGGAGAGACCCAGTACTTC	CASSLGTSGGMGETQYF
15	TRBJ2-7	TRBV19	few	TRBD2	TGTGCCAGTAGTAGGGGGACTAGCGGCTCCTACGAGCAGTACTTC	CASSRGTSGSYEQYF
18	TRBJ1-1	TRBV5-1	.	.	TGCGCCAGCAGCTTGGGGAGGGAACACGATCTCTCGGTGAGGACGACTTTCTTT	CASSLGREHDLSVRTTFF
11	TRBJ2-7	TRBV2	.	.	TGTGCCAGCAGTGAAGCAAGCGTGCAGTACTTC	CASSEASVQYF
15	TRBJ1-1	TRBV6-6	once	TRBD1	TGTGCCAGCACCGTATCCGGGACAGGGACCACTGAAGCTTTCTTT	CASTVSGTGTTEAFF